These 16 T cell receptor beta chains came from one sample sequenced in a study of control samples from healthy donors and cancer patients. Sequencing was performed with immunoSEQ multiplex PCR; in TCRdb, only in-frame clones are kept and a portion is missing. The sample comprises approximately 210,000 clones, approximately 91% of which are singletons, and approximately 1.8% rests with the top ten. The sequencing sample was made of blood. The source of these receptors is a man in his thirties or forties in good health.

The chain carries TRBV14 and TRBJ1-1; no definite D call. The CDR3 runs 14 residues. Germline CDR1 and CDR2: SGHDN and FVKESK. Between the trimmed V and J ends, which lost 4 bases and 1 base, there was a span of 10 bases. The CDR3 loop reads CASSRIAQNTEAFF. The CDR3 bases are TGTGCCAGCAGCCGAATAGCTCAGAACACTGAAGCTTTCTTT. Looking up the rest from reference TRBV14 and TRBJ1-1 gives the full variable domain: EAGVTQFPSHSVIEKGQTVTLRCDPISGHDNLYWYRRVMGKEIKFLLHFVKESKQDESGMPNNRFLAERTGGTYSTLKVQPAELEDSGVYFCASSRIAQNTEAFFGQGTRLTVV.

The CDR3 region is CASSLTVTGVTDTQYF. In DNA, the CDR3 is TGTGCCAGCAGCTTAACCGTGACAGGAGTCACAGATACGCAGTATTTT. The chain combines TRBV7-3 with TRBJ2-3, with D possibly matching TRBD1 (6 bases). Between the trimmed V and J ends, which lost 0 bases and 2 bases, there was a span of 12 bases. Germline V CDR1 and CDR2: SGHTA, FQGTGA. This CDR3 contains 16 residues.

This clone was detected only once. The chain combines TRBV7-2 with TRBJ1-1; possible D gene TRBD1, 5 bases. The CDR3 runs to 15 residues. Germline lookup yields CDR1 SGHTA and CDR2 FQGNSA. V lost 7 bases and J 5 bases, leaving 20 bases between the germline ends. The DNA of the CDR3 is TGTGCCAGCACCGTTCGTGAAGGACGGGGGACTGAAGCTTTCTTT. It translates to CASTVREGRGTEAFF. Drawing the rest from reference TRBV7-2 and TRBJ1-1, the complete variable domain is GAGVSQSPSNKVTEKGKDVELRCDPISGHTALYWYRQSLGQGLEFLIYFQGNSAPDKSGLPSDRFSAERTGGSVSTLTIQRTQQEDSAVYLCASTVREGRGTEAFFGQGTRLTVV.

The chain joins TRBV5-6 to TRBJ2-1; 9 nucleotides match TRBD2. The trim removed 0 bases at V and 6 bases at J, leaving 7 bases unmatched. The germline gives CDR1 SGHDT, CDR2 YYEEEE. The CDR3 sequence is 16 residues long. The CDR3, as DNA: TGTGCCAGCAGCTTGGCGGGGCGGGGGGGCCCCAATGAGCAGTTCTTC. Its translation is CASSLAGRGGPNEQFF.

This clone was counted a few times. The rearrangement uses TRBV4-1 and TRBJ2-2, with 8 positions matching TRBD2. In germline, CDR1 is MGHRA, CDR2 YSYEKL. The CDR3 runs to 17 residues. V gave up 1 base and J gave up 4 bases; unmatched junction bases: 8. For the CDR3, the DNA is TGCGCCAGCAGCCAAGGCGGGGGCGGGGGGATCACCGGGGAGCTGTTTTTT. This translates into CASSQGGGGGITGELFF.

This clone was counted a few times. This chain joins TRBV19 and TRBJ1-5, with no clear D. Trimming pared 5 bases from V and 9 bases from J, leaving 14 bases between. Germline V gene sequence: CDR1 LNHDA, CDR2 SQIVND (reference sequence). This CDR3 comprises 13 residues. The CDR3, as DNA: TGTGCCAGTAGTCCGGAGAAACTGCGGCCCCAGCATTTT. It specifies CASSPEKLRPQHF.

The chain combines TRBV13 with TRBJ1-4; D is unresolved. The CDR3 length is 12 residues. Trimming took 5 bases from V and 7 from J, leaving 8 bases between them. CDR1 and CDR2 (germline): PRHDT, FYEKMQ (reference sequence). For the CDR3, the DNA is TGTGCCAGCAGCCAGACCGGTGAAAAACTGTTTTTT. The encoded protein is CASSQTGEKLFF.

The CDR3 nucleotides are TGTGCCAGCAGCGGATCAATAGGGCCGGGGGGCAAAAACATTCAGTACTTC. Translation gives CASSGSIGPGGKNIQYF. The chain couples TRBV7-9 to TRBJ2-4; 7 nucleotides agree with TRBD2. The CDR3 loop spans 17 amino acids. V lost 5 bases, J lost 3 bases, and 13 bases stayed unmatched. The V gene's germline CDR1 is SEHNR and CDR2 FQNEAQ (reference sequence). Full variable domain (rest looked up from reference TRBV7-9 and TRBJ2-4): DTGVSQNPRHKITKRGQNVTFRCDPISEHNRLYWYRQTLGQGPEFLTYFQNEAQLEKSRLLSDRFSAERPKGSFSTLEIQRTEQGDSAMYLCASSGSIGPGGKNIQYFGAGTRLSVL.

This clone was counted once. This chain connects TRBV19 to TRBJ2-1; D is possibly TRBD2 (6 bases). The V and J ends lost 1 base and 5 bases respectively, with 18 bases between them. The length of the CDR3 is 17 residues. From germline, CDR1 is LNHDA and CDR2 SQIVND (reference sequence). DNA for the CDR3: TGTGCCAGTAGTATAGTAGGAGCGGGCCTAGGGGACAATGAGCAGTTCTTC. This codes for CASSIVGAGLGDNEQFF.

The J gene is TRBJ1-4, the V gene TRBV9; D is uncertain. The CDR3 has 16 amino acids. CDR1 and CDR2 from the germline V gene are SGDLS and YYNGEE. V lost 6 bases and J 0 bases, leaving 15 bases between the germline ends. As DNA, the CDR3 is TGTGCCAGCACCTCTGGGAAGAAATCAACTAATGAAAAACTGTTTTTT. Translated: CASTSGKKSTNEKLFF.

The table lists this clone with a few counts. This sequence joins TRBV2 and TRBJ2-1, with 10 bases that match TRBD2. The CDR3 loop spans 15 amino acids. The germline CDR1 and CDR2 sequences are SNHLY and FYNNEI. Unmatched junction bases numbered 5, after V lost 2 bases and J lost 7 bases. The CDR3 DNA reads as TGTGCCAGCAGTGAAAGTACTAGCGGGGTGAATGAGCAGTTCTTC. It yields the protein CASSESTSGVNEQFF. Combining the CDR3 with reference TRBV2 and TRBJ2-1 gives the whole variable domain EPEVTQTPSHQVTQMGQEVILRCVPISNHLYFYWYRQILGQKVEFLVSFYNNEISEKSEIFDDQFSVERPDGSNFTLKIRSTKLEDSAMYFCASSESTSGVNEQFFGPGTRLTVL.

This clone is a singleton in its sample. V is TRBV6-2 or TRBV6-3 and J is TRBJ2-3; D unclear. Between the trimmed V and J ends, which lost 0 bases and 4 bases, there was a span of 8 bases. CDR1 and CDR2 (germline): MNHEY, SVGEGT. The CDR3 totals 14 residues. The DNA of the CDR3 is TGTGCCAGCAGTTACTCCCAGGTTTCAGATACGCAGTATTTT. Translating it yields CASSYSQVSDTQYF.

The chain combines TRBV4-2 with TRBJ1-5, with 9 positions matching TRBD1. The CDR3 has 14 amino acids. Per the germline V gene, CDR1 is LGHNA and CDR2 is YNFKEQ. Germline trimming cut 8 bases from V and 7 bases from J; bases unmatched to any gene: 9. The chain's CDR3 is CASGGTGKNQPQHF. CDR3 bases: TGTGCCAGCGGTGGGACAGGGAAGAACCAGCCCCAGCATTTT.

The chain carries TRBV4-1 and TRBJ1-2; perhaps TRBD1 as D (6 bases). V lost 2 bases to trimming and J lost 4 bases, with 11 bases between them. Germline V lookup: CDR1 MGHRA, CDR2 YSYEKL. The CDR3 spans 14 residues. The CDR3 DNA follows: TGCGCCAGCAGCCAATCACAGGGTAGCTATGGCTACACCTTC. Protein product: CASSQSQGSYGYTF.

As DNA, the CDR3 is TGCAGTGCTATAGGGGATACGCAGTATTTT. As protein: CSAIGDTQYF. J is TRBJ2-3 and V is TRBV20-1; D gene unclear. The CDR3 loop spans 10 amino acids. Germline CDR1 DFQATT, CDR2 SNEGSKA (reference sequence). V lost 4 bases and J 6 bases, leaving 5 bases between the germline ends.

The chain has TRBV12-5 and TRBJ1-5, with D tentatively TRBD1 (5 bases). CDR3 size: 18 residues. CDR1 and CDR2 from the germline V gene are LGHNT and FRNRAP. Deletions cut 1 base from V and 4 bases from J, with 20 bases between. This CDR3 is CASGLGPSDGTYNQPQHF. The CDR3 DNA reads as TGTGCTAGTGGTTTGGGACCCTCTGACGGGACGTATAATCAGCCCCAGCATTTT.